The next 30 T cell receptor beta chains were all read from a single sample in a study of regulatory T cells in long-lasting Graves disease. Arm-PCR of CDR3 regions and iRepertoire HTBI primers were the basis on which TCR beta libraries were built. TCRdb ran MiXCR on the multiplex PCR reads and lists one entry per CDR3 protein. The sample has about 400,000 distinct CDR3 sequences, about 16% seen once. Described time point: newly diagnosed GD, antithyroid drugs for less than 3 months. With RNA extracted from PBMCs as input, the TCR library was made. The input for sequencing was peripheral blood mononuclear cells (PBMCs), taken at new diagnosis, from a patient treated with antithyroid drugs. The source is a female donor with Graves disease.

This clonotype was recorded at least ten times. This chain links TRBV28 with TRBJ2-1; TRBD2 might be the D (5 bases). Germline V CDR1 and CDR2: MDHEN, SYDVKM. The CDR3 loop spans 15 amino acids. V dropped 2 bases and J dropped 5 bases, with 13 bases sitting between them. CDR3 bases: TGTGCCAGCAGTTTAGGGCTAGCTATCGACAATGAGCAGTTCTTC. It specifies CASSLGLAIDNEQFF.

The chain carries TRBV27 and TRBJ1-6, with D tentatively TRBD1 (5 bases). The germline V gene has CDR1 MNHEY and CDR2 SMNVEV (reference sequence). This CDR3 is built from 15 residues. The germline V and J ends were trimmed by 5 bases and 10 bases, with 18 bases remaining between them. CDR3 sequence (DNA): TGTGCCAGCAGTGGGATCGTAGGGGTCGGGTCACCCCTCCACTTT. Translated, it gives CASSGIVGVGSPLHF.

Ten or more counts support this clonotype. The chain employs TRBV6-5 and TRBJ1-5; unclear D gene. V was cut by 0 bases and J by 4 bases, with 7 bases left in between. CDR3 length: 14 residues. Germline V lookup: CDR1 MNHEY, CDR2 SVGAGI. The CDR3 bases are TGTGCCAGCAGTTACTCGCGAGGGAATCAGCCCCAGCATTTT. Translating it yields CASSYSRGNQPQHF.

This clonotype was observed many times. J is TRBJ2-3 and V is TRBV2; TRBD1 is a possible D gene (6 bases). V was pared by 5 bases and J by 4 bases, with 13 bases between. Germline-derived CDR1 and CDR2 are SNHLY and FYNNEI. The CDR3 is 14 amino acids. The CDR3 sequence is CASSYSQGSDTQYF. Written as DNA, the CDR3 is TGTGCCAGCAGTTACTCACAGGGTTCAGATACGCAGTATTTT.

At least ten counts were recorded for this clonotype. The gene calls are TRBV7-9 and TRBJ2-7; 9 bases align to TRBD2. Germline CDR1 is SEHNR and CDR2 is FQNEAQ (reference sequence). V was pared by 4 bases and J by 2 bases, with 9 bases of the junction left unmatched. This CDR3 has 16 residues. The CDR3 region is CASSSQGLAGTYEQYF. As DNA, the CDR3 is TGTGCCAGCAGCTCCCAGGGGCTAGCGGGAACCTACGAGCAGTACTTC. Together with reference TRBV7-9 and TRBJ2-7, the CDR3 gives the full variable domain: DTGVSQNPRHKITKRGQNVTFRCDPISEHNRLYWYRQTLGQGPEFLTYFQNEAQLEKSRLLSDRFSAERPKGSFSTLEIQRTEQGDSAMYLCASSSQGLAGTYEQYFGPGTRLTVT.

There are many counts of this clonotype. The rearrangement joins TRBV20-1 to TRBJ1-2, with D uncertain. The CDR3 has 13 residues. Trimming pared 3 bases from V and 6 bases from J, leaving 14 bases between. Germline CDR1 is DFQATT and CDR2 is SNEGSKA (reference sequence). CDR3 residues: CSASLGLVNGYTF. CDR3 nucleotide sequence: TGCAGTGCTAGTTTAGGGCTGGTCAATGGCTACACCTTC.

This clonotype was picked up a small number of times. The V and J genes are TRBV11-2 and TRBJ2-5; 7 bases align to TRBD1. Germline V gene data show CDR1 as SGHAT and CDR2 as FQNNGV. After removal of 5 bases from V and 13 bases from J, the junction contained 13 bases not matched to a gene. The CDR3 length is 13 residues. The CDR3 reads CASSTGQDRVRYF. The CDR3 nucleotides read TGTGCCAGCAGCACCGGACAGGACCGAGTCCGGTACTTC.

Comments on this clonotype: Given a far larger clone just one base away, this is likely a sequencing read error. DNA of the CDR3: TGTGCCAGCAGTGGACAGCTCACAGATACGCAGTATTTT. This encodes CASSGQLTDTQYF. This chain joins TRBV2 and TRBJ2-3; D perhaps matches TRBD1 (5 bases). V gave up 4 bases and J gave up 2 bases, with 7 bases separating them. Germline assignment: CDR1 SNHLY and CDR2 FYNNEI. The CDR3 extends over 13 amino acids.

V usage is TRBV20-1 and J usage is TRBJ2-7, with D tentatively TRBD1 (5 bases). Per the germline V gene, CDR1 is DFQATT and CDR2 is SNEGSKA (reference sequence). This CDR3 has 14 amino acids. V was shortened by 8 bases and J by 2 bases, with 19 bases between the two germline ends. The DNA of the CDR3 is TGCAGTACAAGGGGATGGCTAGTGCCCTACGAGCAGTACTTC. Protein sequence: CSTRGWLVPYEQYF.

This clonotype came up many times. The rearrangement links TRBV24-1 to TRBJ2-7; TRBD2 matches at 9 bases. The V segment lost 9 bases and the J segment 5 bases; nucleotides outside the gene matches: 7. This CDR3 contains 13 residues. Germline CDR1 reads KGHDR; CDR2 reads SFDVKD. CDR3 region: CATSTGTSNEQYF. The DNA of the CDR3 is TGTGCCACCTCGACCGGGACTAGCAACGAGCAGTACTTC.

The sample holds a few counts of this clonotype. The rearrangement links TRBV20-1 to TRBJ1-3; D gene ambiguous. This CDR3 comprises 12 residues. Trimming took off 3 bases at V and 2 bases at J, with 5 bases between the two ends. Germline CDR1 is DFQATT and CDR2 is SNEGSKA (reference sequence). CDR3 DNA sequence: TGCAGTGCTAGGCACCCTGGAAACACCATATATTTT. Translation: CSARHPGNTIYF.

The CDR3 protein is CASSNTDREYYGYTF. CDR3 nucleotide sequence: TGTGCCAGCAGCAACACAGACAGGGAATACTATGGCTACACCTTC. The rearrangement joins TRBV5-4 to TRBJ1-2, with 7 bases fitting TRBD1. J gave up 3 bases and V 4 bases, and 9 bases lay outside the gene matches. Germline-derived CDR1 and CDR2 are SGHNT and YYREEE (reference sequence). The length of the CDR3 is 15 residues. The full variable domain, rest sourced from reference TRBV5-4 and TRBJ1-2, is ETGVTQSPTHLIKTRGQQVTLRCSSQSGHNTVSWYQQALGQGPQFIFQYYREEENGRGNFPPRFSGLQFPNYSSELNVNALELDDSALYLCASSNTDREYYGYTFGSGTRLTVV.

This clonotype was picked up many times. The rearrangement uses TRBV6-4 and TRBJ1-5, with a possible D match to TRBD1 (6 bases). Trimming took off 11 bases at V and 2 bases at J, with 16 bases between the two ends. The CDR3 length is 14 residues. In germline, CDR1 is MRHNA, CDR2 SNTAGT. The CDR3 DNA sequence: TGTGCCGACAGAAGGGGGGGAGGCAATCAGCCCCAGCATTTT. It is translated as CADRRGGGNQPQHF.

The rearrangement uses TRBV20-1 and TRBJ1-1, with D possibly matching TRBD1 (5 bases). The V end lost 2 bases, the J end lost 0 bases, and 10 bases lay between the germline ends. There are 14 residues in the CDR3. Per germline, CDR1 DFQATT and CDR2 SNEGSKA (reference sequence). The CDR3 bases are TGCAGTGCTAGACAGGGAGGAATGAACACTGAAGCTTTCTTT. Amino acid sequence: CSARQGGMNTEAFF.

This clonotype appeared a few times. The chain uses TRBV4-3 and TRBJ2-7; 9 bases align to TRBD2. With 0 bases clipped from V and 3 bases from J, the junction kept 12 bases outside the gene matches. CDR1 and CDR2 (germline): LGHNA, YSLEER. The CDR3 is made up of 18 amino acids. The CDR3 here is CASSQDRWREGLSYEQYF. The CDR3 DNA reads as TGCGCCAGCAGCCAAGATCGGTGGCGGGAGGGCCTGAGCTACGAGCAGTACTTC.

This clonotype has a count of ten or more. The V and J genes are TRBV20-1 and TRBJ2-7, with 15 bases that match TRBD2. The germline CDR1 and CDR2 sequences are DFQATT and SNEGSKA (reference sequence). The ends lost 3 bases at V and 2 bases at J; junction bases unmatched: 2. This CDR3 contains 15 residues. The CDR3 bases are TGCAGTGCTAGGGGGACTAGCGGGAGGCCCTACGAGCAGTACTTC. This encodes CSARGTSGRPYEQYF.

The sample holds a few counts of this clonotype. V gene TRBV6-5 combines with J gene TRBJ2-1; 9 positions match TRBD2. The length of the CDR3 is 15 residues. V lost 2 bases to trimming and J lost 4 bases; unmatched junction nucleotides: 3. In germline, CDR1 is MNHEY, CDR2 SVGAGI. The CDR3 coding sequence is TGTGCCAGCAGTTACCGCGCGGGGGGGTACAATGAGCAGTTCTTC. Translating it yields CASSYRAGGYNEQFF.

This clonotype was counted ten times or more. The CDR3: CASSPDRGFETQYF. Here the CDR3 DNA reads TGTGCCAGCAGTCCGGACAGGGGATTTGAGACCCAGTACTTC. This chain uses TRBV6-1 with TRBJ2-5; 9 nucleotides agree with TRBD1. The CDR3 has 14 amino acids. The J segment lost 5 bases and the V segment lost 5 bases, leaving 6 bases of the junction unmatched. CDR1 and CDR2 (germline): MNHNS, SASEGT.

This clonotype was detected many times. This chain joins TRBV7-9 and TRBJ1-5; D is undetermined. Trimming took off 6 bases at V and 3 bases at J, with 6 bases between the two ends. Per germline, CDR1 SEHNR and CDR2 FQNEAQ (reference sequence). The CDR3 is 12 residues long. For the CDR3, the DNA is TGTGCCAGCAGGATAGACAATCAGCCCCAGCATTTT. It yields the protein CASRIDNQPQHF.

This clonotype was detected many times. The chain couples TRBV7-9 to TRBJ1-2; D possibly corresponds to TRBD1 (5 bases). This CDR3 region has 14 residues. Germline V gene sequence: CDR1 SEHNR, CDR2 FQNEAQ (reference sequence). This chain's CDR3 is CASWGGAQDYGYTF. As DNA, the CDR3 is TGTGCGTCGTGGGGCGGGGCTCAGGACTATGGCTACACCTTC.

This clonotype was counted ten times or more. The chain carries TRBV6-2 or TRBV6-3 and TRBJ1-5, with D possibly TRBD1 on 6 matching bases. Germline values: CDR1 MNHEY, CDR2 SVGEGT. The germline V and J ends were trimmed by 2 bases and 5 bases, with 31 bases remaining between them. CDR3 size: 21 residues. The CDR3 loop reads CASSYRPPGKRWGLIHQPQHF. CDR3 nucleotide sequence: TGTGCCAGCAGTTACCGTCCCCCCGGGAAGCGTTGGGGGCTGATCCATCAGCCCCAGCATTTT.

There are many counts of this clonotype. This chain links TRBV2 with TRBJ2-7, with TRBD2 identical over 7 bases. CDR1 is SNHLY and CDR2 is FYNNEI in the germline V gene. V gave up 7 bases and J gave up 6 bases; unmatched junction bases: 12. The CDR3 loop spans 14 amino acids. Here the CDR3 reads CASILKRETREQYF. The DNA of the CDR3 is TGTGCCAGCATCCTGAAGCGGGAAACACGCGAGCAGTACTTC.

This clonotype has a handful of counts. The chain recombines TRBV7-2 with TRBJ1-6; tentative D call: TRBD1 (6 bases). Germline CDR1 reads SGHTA; CDR2 reads FQGNSA. The CDR3 is made up of 14 amino acids. The V end lost 7 bases, the J end lost 10 bases, and 17 bases lay between the germline ends. The CDR3 spells CASTFNRVESPLHF. The CDR3, as DNA: TGTGCCAGCACCTTTAACAGGGTAGAATCACCCCTCCACTTT. The full variable domain, its missing parts supplied by reference TRBV7-2 and TRBJ1-6, is GAGVSQSPSNKVTEKGKDVELRCDPISGHTALYWYRQSLGQGLEFLIYFQGNSAPDKSGLPSDRFSAERTGGSVSTLTIQRTQQEDSAVYLCASTFNRVESPLHFGNGTRLTVT.

This clonotype occurred many times. The J gene is TRBJ2-1, the V gene TRBV13, with D possibly TRBD1 on 5 matching bases. V was pared by 6 bases and J by 4 bases, with 16 bases between. The CDR3 has 15 amino acids. Germline loops: CDR1 PRHDT, CDR2 FYEKMQ (reference sequence). The chain's CDR3 is CASRVGVNFYNEQFF. The CDR3 DNA is TGTGCCAGCAGAGTAGGGGTAAATTTTTACAATGAGCAGTTCTTC.

The J gene is TRBJ2-7, the V gene TRBV27, with D maybe TRBD1 (5 bases). V gave up 8 bases and J gave up 4 bases, with 9 bases separating them. The CDR3 totals 11 residues. Germline-derived CDR1 and CDR2 are MNHEY and SMNVEV (reference sequence). Here the CDR3 DNA reads TGTGCCAGCCAGGGCGGTTACGAGCAGTACTTC. Translation gives CASQGGYEQYF.

This clonotype was recorded many times. An end of the junction does not agree with germline; a read error may underlie this. The gene calls are TRBV30 and TRBJ2-1; D remains ambiguous. CDR1 and CDR2 from the germline V gene are GTSNPN and SVGIG (reference sequence). The CDR3 is 13 amino acids. CDR3 loop: CTWNKVSANEQFF. The CDR3 DNA reads as TGTACCTGGAATAAGGTCTCGGCCAATGAGCAGTTCTTC. The complete variable domain, with remaining parts taken from reference TRBV30 and TRBJ2-1, reads SQTIHQWPATLVQPVGSPLSLECTVEGTSNPNLYWYRQAAGRGLQLLFYSVGIGQISSEVPQNLSASRPQDRQFILSSKKLLLSDSGFYLCTWNKVSANEQFFGPGTRLTVL.

The chain has TRBV27 and TRBJ1-4; a weak D match, TRBD1 (6 bases). The V end was cut by 0 bases, the J end by 2 bases, with 10 bases between. The CDR3 length is 16 residues. Germline CDR1 and CDR2: MNHEY and SMNVEV (reference sequence). The CDR3 DNA follows: TGTGCCAGCAGTTTATCGTCTCAGGGGACTAATGAAAAACTGTTTTTT. Translation gives CASSLSSQGTNEKLFF.

This clonotype was found many times. The chain carries TRBV5-1 and TRBJ1-4, with D tentatively TRBD1 (5 bases). The V end was cut by 7 bases, the J end by 3 bases, with 13 bases between. CDR3 length: 14 residues. The germline gives CDR1 SGHRS, CDR2 YFSETQ. The CDR3 DNA is TGCGCCAGCGCTCAAGGGACGGCTAATGAAAAACTGTTTTTT. This encodes CASAQGTANEKLFF.

This clonotype was detected ten times or more. V usage is TRBV11-2 and J usage is TRBJ2-4; D remains ambiguous. The ends were cut back, 5 bases at V and 0 bases at J, with 8 bases in the middle. The germline CDR1 and CDR2 sequences are SGHAT and FQNNGV. The CDR3 length is 14 residues. The CDR3 DNA sequence: TGTGCCAGCAGCCCAGAATTAGCCAAAAACATTCAGTACTTC. It translates to CASSPELAKNIQYF.

The sample holds a few counts of this clonotype. The chain couples TRBV4-1 to TRBJ2-2; D gene unclear. CDR1 and CDR2 from the germline V gene are MGHRA and YSYEKL. The ends were cut back, 4 bases at V and 3 bases at J, with 9 bases in the middle. This CDR3 contains 14 residues. CDR3 sequence (DNA): TGCGCCAGCAGCCTTAGGTGGGACACCGGGGAGCTGTTTTTT. Translated: CASSLRWDTGELFF.